This TCR beta chain stems from a study of regulatory T cells in long-lasting Graves disease. Study-level information: Duration of antithyroid drug therapy among newly diagnosed Graves' patients was under 3 months.

General study results and limits: TRBV28, TRBJ1-2 and TRBJ2-5 emerged as the favored segments in persistent disease.

Building of the TCR beta libraries involved iRepertoire HTBI primers and Arm-PCR of CDR3 regions. Each CDR3 protein is one row after TCRdb ran MiXCR on the multiplex PCR reads. This table has 200,000 to 250,000 distinct CDR3 sequences, 20% to 25% appearing once. The CDR3 extends over 15 amino acids. Looked up from germline, CDR1 is SGHTA and CDR2 is FQGNSA. The junction had 8 bases not matched to a gene; V was cut back by 5 bases and J by 5 bases. This clonotype has a count of ten or more. Its antigen is as yet unknown. The time point here: newly diagnosed GD, antithyroid drugs for less than 3 months. Following extraction of RNA from PBMCs, that RNA was used to make the TCR library.

The chain combines TRBV7-2 with TRBJ2-1; 8 bases match TRBD2. The input for sequencing was peripheral blood mononuclear cells (PBMCs), taken at new diagnosis, from a patient treated with antithyroid drugs. This sequence originates from a female donor with Graves disease. The CDR3 coding sequence is TGTGCCAGCAGCCCCGGGACTAGTCGGCACAATGAGCAGTTCTTC. The encoded protein is CASSPGTSRHNEQFF. Full variable domain (rest looked up from reference TRBV7-2 and TRBJ2-1): GAGVSQSPSNKVTEKGKDVELRCDPISGHTALYWYRQSLGQGLEFLIYFQGNSAPDKSGLPSDRFSAERTGGSVSTLTIQRTQQEDSAVYLCASSPGTSRHNEQFFGPGTRLTVL.